A single sample gave rise to the 28 T cell receptor beta chains below, sequenced in a study of cytomegalovirus exposure and HLA in healthy donors. The PCR made use of 60 Vbeta and 13 Jbeta primers. Clones were sequenced by immunoSEQ multiplex PCR, and TCRdb holds only the in-frame ones, with some missing. The table lists some 84,000 clones. What was sequenced was PBMCs. These receptors all come from a man aged 50-59 years in good health and CMV-seronegative.

This sequence joins TRBV5-1 and TRBJ1-3, with 7 positions matching TRBD1. From germline, CDR1 is SGHRS and CDR2 YFSETQ. Trimming removed 10 bases from V and 1 base from J; junction bases left unmatched: 8. CDR3 length: 14 residues. CDR3: CADRDSESGNTIYF. CDR3 nucleotide sequence: TGCGCCGACCGGGACAGTGAGTCTGGAAACACCATATATTTT.

This sequence joins TRBV11-1 and TRBJ2-3; D might be TRBD2 (5 bases). Germline V gene lookup returns CDR1 SGHAT and CDR2 FQDESV (reference sequence). V lost 3 bases, J lost 2 bases, and 12 bases lay in between. The CDR3 sequence is 15 residues long. CDR3 sequence (DNA): TGTGCCAGCAGCTTTTCGTCCGGGATCACAGATACGCAGTATTTT. Translation gives CASSFSSGITDTQYF.

V gene TRBV5-5 combines with J gene TRBJ2-7, with TRBD1 matching over 10 bases. After removal of 0 bases from V and 3 bases from J, the junction contained 0 bases not matched to a gene. Germline V lookup: CDR1 SGHKS, CDR2 YYEKEE (reference sequence). This CDR3 contains 14 residues. CDR3 DNA: TGTGCCAGCAGCTTGGGGGACAGGGGCTACGAGCAGTACTTC. This gives the protein CASSLGDRGYEQYF.

The chain joins TRBV19 to TRBJ2-1; D is possibly TRBD1 (6 bases). Germline V CDR1 and CDR2: LNHDA, SQIVND (reference sequence). CDR3 length: 15 amino acids. V was shortened by 3 bases and J by 7 bases, with 16 bases between the two germline ends. CDR3 sequence reads: CASSIGGGRGNEQFF. CDR3 nucleotide sequence: TGTGCCAGTAGTATCGGTGGGGGCAGGGGAAATGAGCAGTTCTTC.

The V call is TRBV10-1, the J call TRBJ2-1; no firm D call. Germline CDR1 reads WNHNN; CDR2 reads SYGVQD (reference sequence). The CDR3 spans 14 residues. Between the trimmed V and J ends, which lost 2 bases and 3 bases, there was a span of 8 bases. Written as DNA, the CDR3 is TGCGCCAGCAGTGAGCCCCCCCACTACAATGAGCAGTTCTTC. It yields the protein CASSEPPHYNEQFF.

V is TRBV18 and J is TRBJ1-5; the D gene is possibly TRBD1 (5 bases). Germline V gene sequence: CDR1 KGHSH, CDR2 LQKENI. V was trimmed by 3 bases and J by 7 bases, leaving 13 bases between them. CDR3 length equals 14 residues. CDR3 sequence (DNA): TGTGCCAGCTCACCGGCGGGGGGGGAACAGCCCCAGCATTTT. It specifies CASSPAGGEQPQHF.

J is TRBJ1-1 and V is TRBV14; maybe TRBD1 (6 bases). Germline V gives CDR1 SGHDN, CDR2 FVKESK. The CDR3 is 14 amino acids. The V end was cut by 1 base, the J end by 4 bases, with 10 bases between. This CDR3 reads CASSQGQVGTEAFF. In DNA, the CDR3 is TGTGCCAGCAGCCAAGGACAGGTCGGCACTGAAGCTTTCTTT.

The chain links TRBV11-3 to TRBJ2-5, with D uncertain. V shed 0 bases and J shed 4 bases, with 6 bases lying between them. The germline V gene encodes CDR1 SGHNT and CDR2 YENEEA. CDR3 length: 13 residues. In nucleotides, the CDR3 is TGTGCCAGCAGCTTAGATCTACTAGAGACCCAGTACTTC. It specifies CASSLDLLETQYF.

The J gene is TRBJ2-5, the V gene TRBV7-9, with TRBD1 identical over 7 bases. V was clipped by 3 bases and J by 4 bases; unmatched bases: 8. The CDR3 has 15 residues. The germline V gene has CDR1 SEHNR and CDR2 FQNEAQ (reference sequence). CDR3 loop: CASSFSQGIGETQYF. CDR3 in DNA: TGTGCCAGCAGCTTTTCACAGGGGATAGGAGAGACCCAGTACTTC.

This sequence joins TRBV5-1 and TRBJ1-2; 7 bases agree with TRBD1. The CDR3 has 16 amino acids. Germline CDR1 reads SGHRS; CDR2 reads YFSETQ. Losses at the gene ends were 5 bases for V and 0 bases for J; bases not matched to a gene: 10. The CDR3 reads CASSGINRGANYGYTF. The CDR3 DNA sequence: TGCGCCAGCAGTGGGATAAACAGGGGAGCTAACTATGGCTACACCTTC. Supplemented by reference TRBV5-1 and TRBJ1-2, the full variable domain reads KAGVTQTPRYLIKTRGQQVTLSCSPISGHRSVSWYQQTPGQGLQFLFEYFSETQRNKGNFPGRFSGRQFSNSRSEMNVSTLELGDSALYLCASSGINRGANYGYTFGSGTRLTVV.

The chain carries TRBV5-6 and TRBJ2-3; 7 nucleotides match TRBD1. Germline V gives CDR1 SGHDT, CDR2 YYEEEE. The CDR3 sequence is 14 residues long. J was trimmed by 3 bases and V by 0 bases; bases with no gene match: 1. The CDR3: CASSLAGGTDTQYF. In DNA, the CDR3 is TGTGCCAGCAGCTTGGCAGGGGGTACAGATACGCAGTATTTT.

The V gene is TRBV7-9, the J gene TRBJ2-7, with 8 positions matching TRBD1. V dropped 1 base and J dropped 0; count of bases not matched to a gene: 11. The germline V gene has CDR1 SEHNR and CDR2 FQNEAQ (reference sequence). CDR3 length equals 18 residues. The CDR3 loop reads CASSLGTGRRLDSYEQYF. The DNA for the CDR3 is TGTGCCAGCAGCTTAGGGACAGGGAGGCGTTTGGACTCCTACGAGCAGTACTTC. The variable domain in full, completed from reference TRBV7-9 and TRBJ2-7, reads DTGVSQNPRHKITKRGQNVTFRCDPISEHNRLYWYRQTLGQGPEFLTYFQNEAQLEKSRLLSDRFSAERPKGSFSTLEIQRTEQGDSAMYLCASSLGTGRRLDSYEQYFGPGTRLTVT.

The chain employs TRBV7-9 and TRBJ2-1, with D perhaps matching TRBD1 (6 bases). CDR1 and CDR2 from the germline V gene are SEHNR and FQNEAQ (reference sequence). The ends were cut back, 7 bases at V and 9 bases at J, with 13 bases in the middle. The CDR3 runs 12 residues. The chain's CDR3 is CASTRTDSEQFF. The DNA of the CDR3 is TGTGCCAGCACTAGGACAGATTCTGAGCAGTTCTTC.

The chain uses TRBV9 and TRBJ1-6; 8 nucleotides match TRBD1. The CDR3 has 17 amino acids. V lost 4 bases to trimming and J lost 3 bases; unmatched junction nucleotides: 9. Per germline, CDR1 SGDLS and CDR2 YYNGEE. CDR3 coding DNA: TGTGCCAGCAGCATCGGGGGACAGGTAAACTATAATTCACCCCTCCACTTT. It is translated as CASSIGGQVNYNSPLHF.

V is TRBV6-5 and J is TRBJ2-7, with 9 bases aligning to TRBD1. The CDR3 spans 16 residues. Germline V CDR1 and CDR2: MNHEY, SVGAGI. J gave up 4 bases and V 0 bases, and 7 bases lay outside the gene matches. The CDR3 nucleotides read TGTGCCAGCAGTTACTCAGCCCCGGGACAGGGATACGAGCAGTACTTC. The encoded protein is CASSYSAPGQGYEQYF.

This chain connects TRBV9 to TRBJ1-1; D not certain. Germline V gene lookup returns CDR1 SGDLS and CDR2 YYNGEE. The CDR3 is 13 residues long. The ends were cut back, 4 bases at V and 1 base at J, with 8 bases in the middle. Here the CDR3 reads CASSPRGNTEAFF. CDR3 DNA: TGTGCCAGCAGCCCGAGAGGGAACACTGAAGCTTTCTTT.

CDR3 DNA sequence: TGTGCCAGCAGTTTTTCCCTCCGACAGGGTATCTCCTACGAGCAGTACTTC. Translation: CASSFSLRQGISYEQYF. The chain uses TRBV27 and TRBJ2-7; 7 positions agree with TRBD1. The junction had 11 bases not matched to a gene; V was cut back by 3 bases and J by 0 bases. The V gene's germline CDR1 is MNHEY and CDR2 SMNVEV (reference sequence). The CDR3 covers 17 residues.

The CDR3 nucleotides are TGTGCCAGCAGCTTGAAGGGGGACAGCAATCAGCCCCAGCATTTT. It codes for CASSLKGDSNQPQHF. V gene TRBV7-2 combines with J gene TRBJ1-5; tentative D call: TRBD1 (6 bases). The ends were cut back, 3 bases at V and 1 base at J, with 10 bases in the middle. The length of the CDR3 is 15 residues. Germline CDR1 and CDR2: SGHTA and FQGNSA. Full variable domain (rest looked up from reference TRBV7-2 and TRBJ1-5): GAGVSQSPSNKVTEKGKDVELRCDPISGHTALYWYRQSLGQGLEFLIYFQGNSAPDKSGLPSDRFSAERTGGSVSTLTIQRTQQEDSAVYLCASSLKGDSNQPQHFGDGTRLSIL.

This rearrangement joins TRBV11-2 to TRBJ2-5, with TRBD1 matching over 8 bases. Germline V gene data show CDR1 as SGHAT and CDR2 as FQNNGV. This CDR3 comprises 17 residues. Germline trimming cut 6 bases from V and 4 bases from J; bases unmatched to any gene: 16. Here the CDR3 reads CASRTAAGRGLLETQYF. In DNA form, the CDR3 reads TGTGCCAGCAGGACAGCAGCGGGCAGGGGGCTGCTAGAGACCCAGTACTTC.

The rearrangement joins TRBV9 to TRBJ1-4; maybe TRBD1 (5 bases). Germline V gene sequence: CDR1 SGDLS, CDR2 YYNGEE. The CDR3 length is 15 residues. The V gene lost 1 base and the J gene lost 4 bases, with 11 bases spanning the gap. The CDR3 coding sequence is TGTGCCAGCAGCGTAACAGGACAAGTTAATGAAAAACTGTTTTTT. Protein: CASSVTGQVNEKLFF.

The CDR3 spells CASSIGAGTPTGETQYF. The DNA of the CDR3 is TGTGCCAGCAGCATTGGGGCCGGGACTCCAACTGGGGAGACCCAGTACTTC. The chain couples TRBV5-8 to TRBJ2-5, with D possibly being TRBD2 (6 bases). Germline V gene sequence: CDR1 SGHTS, CDR2 YDEGEE. V lost 4 bases and J 5 bases, leaving 24 bases between the germline ends. CDR3 length equals 17 residues.

The gene calls are TRBV5-6 and TRBJ2-7, with a weak D call TRBD1 (5 bases). CDR1 and CDR2 (germline): SGHDT, YYEEEE. V lost 4 bases and J 2 bases, leaving 16 bases between the germline ends. This CDR3 contains 15 residues. CDR3 in DNA: TGTGCCAGCAGCCCCATCGACAGTGTCGCCTACGAGCAGTACTTC. Translated, it gives CASSPIDSVAYEQYF.

V and J are TRBV7-2 and TRBJ1-3; D not certain. The V end lost 5 bases, the J end lost 0 bases, and 11 bases lay between the germline ends. The CDR3 extends over 15 amino acids. From germline, CDR1 is SGHTA and CDR2 FQGNSA. This CDR3 is CASSVTTSSGNTIYF. The CDR3 DNA reads as TGTGCCAGCAGCGTGACAACGAGCTCTGGAAACACCATATATTTT.

The rearrangement joins TRBV5-8 to TRBJ2-3; D is perhaps TRBD2 (5 bases). CDR1 is SGHTS, CDR2 YDEGEE, per germline. CDR3 length: 16 residues. V lost 4 bases to trimming and J lost 1 base, with 16 bases between them. The CDR3 nucleotides are TGTGCCAGCAGCGGAGTTTGGGTGGGAGGCACAGATACGCAGTATTTT. This codes for CASSGVWVGGTDTQYF.

The V and J genes are TRBV7-9 and TRBJ2-5; weak D call: TRBD2 (6 bases). The V end was cut by 2 bases, the J end by 3 bases, with 13 bases between. From germline, CDR1 is SEHNR and CDR2 FQNEAQ (reference sequence). The length of the CDR3 is 15 residues. DNA of the CDR3: TGTGCCAGCAGCTTACGGGGGACGGATGAAGAGACCCAGTACTTC. Its translation: CASSLRGTDEETQYF.

V usage is TRBV9 and J usage is TRBJ1-2; the match to TRBD1 covers 7 bases. The V and J ends lost 4 bases and 3 bases, in that order; junction bases with no gene match: 6. CDR1 and CDR2 from the germline V gene are SGDLS and YYNGEE. The CDR3 sequence is 14 residues long. The CDR3 bases are TGTGCCAGCAGCACCCAGACAGGGTACTATGGCTACACCTTC. It specifies CASSTQTGYYGYTF.

The chain recombines TRBV28 with TRBJ1-1, with D unresolved. The CDR3 has 12 amino acids. Per the germline V gene, CDR1 is MDHEN and CDR2 is SYDVKM. Trimming cost V 7 bases and J 11 bases, with 17 bases left between them. The CDR3 DNA follows: TGTGCCAGCAACAGCCGGGAGTCTTCGGCTTTCTTT. Residues: CASNSRESSAFF.

Of note for this clone: A read error may produce the germline difference seen at one junction end. For the CDR3, the DNA is TGTGCCAGCACCTTGGGAAAGGGACAATACTACGAGCAGTACTTC. This codes for CASTLGKGQYYEQYF. The chain employs TRBV5-8 and TRBJ2-7; the D gene is possibly TRBD1 (6 bases). CDR1 and CDR2 (germline): SGHTS, YDEGEE. The CDR3 contains 15 residues.